A single count supports the clone carrying this T cell receptor beta chain. Only in-frame clones appear in the TCRdb table, and some are missing; sequencing was by immunoSEQ multiplex PCR. This table has nearly 2,500 clones, roughly 88% appearing once. This sample is drawn from a study of brain metastases from non-small cell lung cancer. The source material was tumor-adjacent normal tissue. The TCR comes from a donor aged 40 or over with non-small cell lung cancer.

The DNA of the CDR3 is TGTGCCAGCAGTTACTCGACGGACTACGAGCAGTACTTC. Translation gives CASSYSTDYEQYF. This chain connects TRBV6-5 to TRBJ2-7; D is ambiguous. Germline values: CDR1 MNHEY, CDR2 SVGAGI. Trimming left V 0 bases short and J 3 bases short, with 6 bases between. This CDR3 has 13 residues.